This T cell receptor beta chain was identified during a study of T cells after yellow fever vaccination. Whole-study context: Preparation of the low-cell-number fractions used SMART-Seq v4 Ultra Low Input. Study-wide results and caveats: Bulk-population clonotypes that are abundant could appear as contaminants in FACS-sorted repertoires.

TCRdb re-called the 5' RACE reads with MiXCR, one entry per CDR3 protein. The sample consists of 120,000 or so distinct CDR3 sequences, approximately 7.1% of them appearing once. Germline CDR1 and CDR2: KGHSH and LQKENI. Trimming took 2 bases from V and 0 from J; bases not matched to a gene: 0. The CDR3 is 15 amino acids. Many counts were recorded for this clonotype. The antigen remains unidentified. The sequences come from CD4+ T cells sorted from PBMCs, collected 35 to 50 days after the first yellow fever vaccination. This receptor was obtained from a man younger than 30 who received the YFV17D yellow fever vaccine. The chain uses TRBV18 and TRBJ2-1; TRBD2 aligns across 8 bases. The CDR3: CASSPSGGSYNEQFF. The CDR3 nucleotides are TGTGCCAGCTCACCAAGCGGGGGCTCCTACAATGAGCAGTTCTTC.